The 27 T cell receptor beta chains listed next were all sequenced from one sample in a study of T cells in localized non-small cell lung cancer. Profiling relied on immunoSEQ multiplex PCR, and the TCRdb table lists in-frame clones only, not all of them. The sample contains 41,000 or so clones, 86% of which appear only once. The source was peripheral blood, collected before any cancer treatment. These TCRs come from a woman aged 18-55 years with stage III lung adenocarcinoma.

This sequence joins TRBV19 and TRBJ1-5; D possibly corresponds to TRBD1 (6 bases). Germline V gene lookup returns CDR1 LNHDA and CDR2 SQIVND (reference sequence). Trimming removed 3 bases from V and 0 bases from J, with 9 bases in between. The CDR3 totals 15 residues. The chain's CDR3 is CASSIGGYSNQPQHF. The CDR3 DNA reads TGTGCCAGTAGTATCGGGGGCTATAGCAATCAGCCCCAGCATTTT.

J is TRBJ2-1 and V is TRBV7-3, with TRBD2 identical over 8 bases. Germline trimming cut 4 bases from V and 10 bases from J; bases unmatched to any gene: 12. The germline V gene encodes CDR1 SGHTA and CDR2 FQGTGA. The CDR3 has 15 amino acids. CDR3 loop: CASSSFGSGVREQFF. CDR3 coding DNA: TGTGCCAGCAGCTCATTTGGTAGCGGGGTTAGGGAGCAGTTCTTC. The full variable domain, completed using reference TRBV7-3 and TRBJ2-1, is GAGVSQTPSNKVTEKGKYVELRCDPISGHTALYWYRQSLGQGPEFLIYFQGTGAADDSGLPNDRFFAVRPEGSVSTLKIQRTERGDSAVYLCASSSFGSGVREQFFGPGTRLTVL.

This rearrangement joins TRBV14 to TRBJ1-5; the D gene is possibly TRBD1 (6 bases). This CDR3 spans 14 amino acids. The V and J ends lost 1 base and 7 bases respectively, with 11 bases between them. Germline assignment: CDR1 SGHDN and CDR2 FVKESK. Here the CDR3 DNA reads TGTGCCAGCAGCCAAGGCGGGGGCGGACAGCCCCAGCATTTT. This translates into CASSQGGGGQPQHF.

This chain connects TRBV4-1 to TRBJ1-1, with no clear D. V was trimmed by 0 bases and J by 5 bases, leaving 10 bases between them. The CDR3 is made up of 14 amino acids. The germline gives CDR1 MGHRA, CDR2 YSYEKL. The CDR3 protein is CASSQDPPLTEAFF. CDR3 DNA: TGCGCCAGCAGCCAAGATCCTCCACTTACTGAAGCTTTCTTT.

The rearrangement joins TRBV11-3 to TRBJ2-6, with D perhaps matching TRBD1 (5 bases). The CDR3 spans 16 residues. V lost 5 bases to trimming and J lost 0 bases, with 11 bases between them. Per germline, CDR1 SGHNT and CDR2 YENEEA. This CDR3 reads CASSPGQASGANVLTF. CDR3 nucleotide sequence: TGTGCCAGCAGCCCAGGACAAGCCTCTGGGGCCAACGTCCTGACTTTC.

This chain links TRBV6-5 with TRBJ2-2; D is unresolved. V was shortened by 6 bases and J by 4 bases, with 9 bases between the two germline ends. CDR1 MNHEY and CDR2 SVGAGI come from the germline V gene. The CDR3 runs 13 residues. This CDR3 is CASRLLSTGELFF. DNA for the CDR3: TGTGCCAGCAGACTACTGAGCACCGGGGAGCTGTTTTTT.

V and J are TRBV7-9 and TRBJ2-3; TRBD1 aligns across 10 bases. Per germline, CDR1 SEHNR and CDR2 FQNEAQ (reference sequence). V shed 10 bases and J 4 bases; nucleotides not matched to a gene: 8. The CDR3 sequence is 14 residues long. The CDR3 protein is CATPGTGDPDTQYF. The DNA of the CDR3 is TGTGCCACTCCCGGGACAGGGGATCCAGATACGCAGTATTTT.

The CDR3 DNA reads as TGTGCCAGCGGGGGACAGACCTACACCGGGGAGCTGTTTTTT. Amino acid sequence: CASGGQTYTGELFF. This chain connects TRBV4-2 to TRBJ2-2; 7 nucleotides match TRBD1. V lost 8 bases to trimming and J lost 3 bases; unmatched junction nucleotides: 6. From germline, CDR1 is LGHNA and CDR2 YNFKEQ. There are 14 residues in the CDR3.

This clone was detected a few times. This chain connects TRBV19 to TRBJ1-1; 9 bases align to TRBD1. Per the germline V gene, CDR1 is LNHDA and CDR2 is SQIVND (reference sequence). The CDR3 has 13 residues. V lost 5 bases and J lost 4; bases outside the gene matches: 2. CDR3 sequence (DNA): TGTGCCAGTAGTGCGGACAGGGGCACTGAAGCTTTCTTT. Protein: CASSADRGTEAFF.

The J gene is TRBJ1-5, the V gene TRBV6-1; D is undetermined. The V and J ends lost 5 bases and 3 bases respectively, with 8 bases between them. Germline lookup yields CDR1 MNHNS and CDR2 SASEGT. This CDR3 is 13 amino acids long. The CDR3 here is CASSWGFNQPQHF. The CDR3 DNA is TGTGCCAGCAGTTGGGGATTCAATCAGCCCCAGCATTTT.

This clone was found once. The chain recombines TRBV30 with TRBJ2-7, with TRBD2 identical over 14 bases. Germline CDR1 reads GTSNPN; CDR2 reads SVGIG (reference sequence). V gave up 0 bases and J gave up 5 bases; unmatched junction bases: 12. The CDR3 consists of 18 residues. CDR3 nucleotides: TGTGCCTGGAGTGTAGGACTAGCGGGGGGCCTTACTGGTAACGAGCAGTACTTC. Translated, it gives CAWSVGLAGGLTGNEQYF.

The chain links TRBV30 to TRBJ1-2; D is uncertain. This CDR3 is 12 amino acids long. Germline values: CDR1 GTSNPN, CDR2 SVGIG (reference sequence). V was clipped by 3 bases and J by 6 bases, with 11 bases between them. CDR3 nucleotides: TGTGCCTGGAGCCTAAGACTGCATGGCTACACCTTC. Translation: CAWSLRLHGYTF.

Here the CDR3 reads CAWIERGDTEAFF. In nucleotides, the CDR3 is TGTGCCTGGATTGAACGGGGGGACACTGAAGCTTTCTTT. The chain has TRBV30 and TRBJ1-1, with D perhaps matching TRBD1 (5 bases). This CDR3 is built from 13 residues. V was trimmed by 4 bases and J by 3 bases, leaving 12 bases between them. Germline values: CDR1 GTSNPN, CDR2 SVGIG (reference sequence).

The chain uses TRBV6-1 and TRBJ2-3, with 8 nucleotides matching TRBD1. V lost 6 bases, J lost 9 bases, and 8 bases stayed unmatched. CDR1 MNHNS and CDR2 SASEGT come from the germline V gene. The CDR3 covers 13 residues. CDR3 coding DNA: TGTGCCAGCAGGAATCAGGGGGCCGAGACGCAGTATTTT. Translation gives CASRNQGAETQYF.

The genes are TRBV4-1 and TRBJ2-3; 14 nucleotides match TRBD2. The CDR3 is 16 amino acids. The ends lost 3 bases at V and 2 bases at J; junction bases unmatched: 1. Germline CDR1 is MGHRA and CDR2 is YSYEKL. Here the CDR3 reads CASSQGLAGDTDTQYF. The CDR3 coding sequence is TGCGCCAGCAGCCAGGGACTAGCGGGGGACACAGATACGCAGTATTTT.

The chain couples TRBV25-1 to TRBJ1-1; D unresolved. CDR1 and CDR2 from the germline V gene are MGHDK and SYGVNS. The V end was cut by 2 bases, the J end by 10 bases, with 11 bases between. This CDR3 comprises 12 residues. CDR3 amino acids: CASSENGGVAFF. CDR3 DNA: TGTGCCAGCAGTGAAAACGGCGGGGTAGCTTTCTTT.

The chain is built from TRBV2 and TRBJ2-2; TRBD1 agrees at 8 bases. Germline assignment: CDR1 SNHLY and CDR2 FYNNEI. The CDR3 sequence is 16 residues long. The V gene end was trimmed by 6 bases and the J gene end by 1 base; junction bases not matched to a gene: 7. In nucleotides, the CDR3 is TGTGCCAGCAGCGGGCGAGGGACAGGGAACACCGGGGAGCTGTTTTTT. It yields the protein CASSGRGTGNTGELFF.

The rearrangement uses TRBV7-6 and TRBJ2-3; D remains unclear. The V end lost 1 base, the J end lost 2 bases, and 10 bases lay between the germline ends. CDR1 is SGHVS, CDR2 FNYEAQ, per germline. This CDR3 contains 15 residues. CDR3: CASSLGLGPTDTQYF. As DNA, the CDR3 is TGTGCCAGCAGCTTAGGTCTAGGCCCCACAGATACGCAGTATTTT.

The gene calls are TRBV6-1 and TRBJ1-2; 8 nucleotides match TRBD1. The J segment lost 7 bases and the V segment lost 5 bases, leaving 3 bases of the junction unmatched. Per germline, CDR1 MNHNS and CDR2 SASEGT. The CDR3 runs to 12 residues. CDR3 residues: CASSPGQVGYTF. DNA of the CDR3: TGTGCCAGCAGTCCGGGACAGGTTGGCTACACCTTC.

CDR3 sequence: CASSLGQGLNTGELFF. CDR3 bases: TGCGCCAGCAGCTTGGGACAGGGCCTGAACACCGGGGAGCTGTTTTTT. This chain joins TRBV5-1 and TRBJ2-2; TRBD1 aligns across 7 bases. The CDR3 is made up of 16 amino acids. Trimming took 0 bases from V and 1 from J; bases not matched to a gene: 3. In germline, CDR1 is SGHRS, CDR2 YFSETQ.

This clone appeared once. This chain uses TRBV5-4 with TRBJ1-5; 7 bases are shared with TRBD1. The CDR3 is 17 amino acids. The germline CDR1 and CDR2 sequences are SGHNT and YYREEE (reference sequence). The ends lost 3 bases at V and 0 bases at J; junction bases unmatched: 9. The CDR3 region is CASSSIADRDSNQPQHF. The CDR3 nucleotides read TGTGCCAGCAGCTCCATCGCCGACAGGGATAGCAATCAGCCCCAGCATTTT.

V gene TRBV18 combines with J gene TRBJ1-4, with a tentative D call TRBD1 (5 bases). The CDR3 is 14 amino acids. The V end lost 2 bases, the J end lost 7 bases, and 11 bases lay between the germline ends. CDR1 and CDR2 (germline): KGHSH, LQKENI. CDR3 amino acids: CASSPEGVGEKLFF. In nucleotides, the CDR3 is TGTGCCAGCTCACCAGAAGGGGTTGGTGAAAAACTGTTTTTT.

The chain uses TRBV2 and TRBJ2-7, with a weak D call TRBD1 (6 bases). The CDR3 sequence is 12 residues long. Germline V gene sequence: CDR1 SNHLY, CDR2 FYNNEI. V lost 5 bases and J lost 3, with 8 bases in between. Here the CDR3 DNA reads TGTGCCAGCAGTTCCAGGGGCTACGAGCAGTACTTC. As protein: CASSSRGYEQYF.

This sequence joins TRBV5-1 and TRBJ2-2; 13 nucleotides match TRBD2. The V and J ends lost 2 bases and 7 bases, in that order; junction bases with no gene match: 11. The length of the CDR3 is 18 residues. Germline V gene data show CDR1 as SGHRS and CDR2 as YFSETQ. The DNA of the CDR3 is TGCGCCAGCAGCTTTGGACTGACTAGCGGGGGGTTTGTCGGGGAGCTGTTTTTT. The encoded protein is CASSFGLTSGGFVGELFF.

This clone is labeled medium-sized. The CDR3 nucleotides are TGCAGCGTTGAGGGCCTCTCTGGGGCCAACGTCCTGACTTTC. Translation gives CSVEGLSGANVLTF. The chain is built from TRBV29-1 and TRBJ2-6; D unresolved. V gave up 3 bases and J gave up 0 bases, with 6 bases separating them. CDR3 length equals 14 residues. The germline CDR1 and CDR2 sequences are SQVTM and ANQGSEA. Combining the CDR3 with reference TRBV29-1 and TRBJ2-6 gives the whole variable domain SAVISQKPSRDICQRGTSLTIQCQVDSQVTMMFWYRQQPGQSLTLIATANQGSEATYESGFVIDKFPISRPNLTFSTLTVSNMSPEDSSIYLCSVEGLSGANVLTFGAGSRLTVL.

This chain joins TRBV9 and TRBJ1-1; D not certain. The V end lost 4 bases, the J end lost 1 base, and 17 bases lay between the germline ends. The CDR3 has 16 residues. Germline V lookup: CDR1 SGDLS, CDR2 YYNGEE. The CDR3 DNA sequence: TGTGCCAGCAGCCCCCAGATACAGAGCCAGAACACTGAAGCTTTCTTT. Its protein is CASSPQIQSQNTEAFF.

The gene calls are TRBV7-2 and TRBJ1-2; no definite D call. Germline assignment: CDR1 SGHTA and CDR2 FQGNSA. V shed 5 bases and J shed 3 bases, with 10 bases lying between them. There are 13 residues in the CDR3. As DNA, the CDR3 is TGTGCCAGCAGCGAAAGTAGGGACTATGGCTACACCTTC. Translated, it gives CASSESRDYGYTF.